The 30 T cell receptor beta chains below were found in one sample sequenced in a study of shared clonotypes between healthy human individuals. Terminally differentiated effector memory CD45RA+ cells were left out of the naive CD8 fraction, which was CD45RO-negative and positively selected for CCR7. The method was immunoSEQ multiplex PCR; TCRdb's version includes in-frame clones alone and lacks a portion of them. The sample consists of roughly 890,000 clones, 80% to 95% of them appearing once. The sequenced sample was naive CD8+ T cells sorted from blood. The receptors shown here come from a man aged 30 to 45 in good health.

The chain links TRBV11-2 to TRBJ2-2; possibly TRBD2 for D (5 bases). This CDR3 comprises 15 residues. Between the trimmed V and J ends, which lost 4 bases and 5 bases, there was a span of 14 bases. CDR1 and CDR2 (germline): SGHAT, FQNNGV. CDR3 nucleotide sequence: TGTGCCAGCAGCTCTGACTTATCGGGGACCGGGGAGCTGTTTTTT. This sequence encodes CASSSDLSGTGELFF.

This clone was picked up a small number of times. The chain has TRBV6-4 and TRBJ2-1; 11 bases align to TRBD2. The V segment lost 0 bases and the J segment 7 bases; nucleotides outside the gene matches: 5. Per the germline V gene, CDR1 is MRHNA and CDR2 is SNTAGT. This CDR3 has 16 residues. The CDR3 loop is CASSDSGLAGGNEQFF. The CDR3 region has the DNA TGTGCCAGCAGTGACTCAGGACTAGCGGGCGGGAATGAGCAGTTCTTC.

CDR3 sequence reads: CASSFGLAAYNEQFF. The CDR3 DNA is TGTGCCAGCAGCTTTGGACTAGCGGCTTACAATGAGCAGTTCTTC. The gene calls are TRBV7-2 and TRBJ2-1; 10 nucleotides agree with TRBD2. CDR1 is SGHTA, CDR2 FQGNSA, per germline. Losses at the gene ends were 3 bases for V and 4 bases for J; bases not matched to a gene: 3. The CDR3 contains 15 residues.

CDR3 sequence (DNA): TGTGCCAGCAGTTTCCGCAGGGTACGGGAGACCCAGTACTTC. This sequence encodes CASSFRRVRETQYF. The chain uses TRBV28 and TRBJ2-5; weak D call: TRBD1 (5 bases). This CDR3 comprises 14 residues. V was trimmed by 3 bases and J by 5 bases, leaving 13 bases between them. Germline V gene data show CDR1 as MDHEN and CDR2 as SYDVKM.

V and J are TRBV4-1 and TRBJ2-7, with 11 bases identical to TRBD2. CDR3 length: 17 amino acids. From germline, CDR1 is MGHRA and CDR2 YSYEKL. Trimming at V came to 4 bases and at J to 4 bases, leaving 12 bases not matched to a gene. The CDR3 sequence: CASSPKVVLAGEYEQYF. In nucleotides, the CDR3 is TGCGCCAGCAGCCCTAAAGTGGTACTAGCGGGAGAATACGAGCAGTACTTC.

The chain recombines TRBV19 with TRBJ1-6; D call uncertain. This CDR3 is built from 16 residues. Looked up from germline, CDR1 is LNHDA and CDR2 is SQIVND (reference sequence). V lost 5 bases, J lost 6 bases, and 17 bases lay in between. The CDR3 nucleotides are TGTGCCAGTAGTTCCAAGTACGAGGGAAGTAATTCACCCCTCCACTTT. It codes for CASSSKYEGSNSPLHF.

The V call is TRBV13, the J call TRBJ2-1, with 10 bases that match TRBD2. This CDR3 has 15 residues. The junction had 5 bases not matched to a gene; V was cut back by 6 bases and J by 3 bases. Per the germline V gene, CDR1 is PRHDT and CDR2 is FYEKMQ (reference sequence). Here the CDR3 DNA reads TGTGCCAGCAGTGTAGCGGGAGGCGACTACAATGAGCAGTTCTTC. This sequence encodes CASSVAGGDYNEQFF.

The rearrangement joins TRBV9 to TRBJ2-5; 10 bases line up with TRBD1. The length of the CDR3 is 17 residues. V gave up 6 bases and J gave up 4 bases; unmatched junction bases: 15. Germline CDR1 and CDR2: SGDLS and YYNGEE. The CDR3 nucleotides are TGTGCCAGCACCGACTCCCGGGACAGGGGTTCCTTAGAGACCCAGTACTTC. Protein sequence: CASTDSRDRGSLETQYF.

As regards this clone: Within the sample, other DNA sequences also encode this same CDR3. The rearrangement links TRBV7-9 to TRBJ2-3; no reliable D call. V shed 4 bases and J shed 3 bases, with 5 bases lying between them. CDR3 length: 12 amino acids. Germline V gives CDR1 SEHNR, CDR2 FQNEAQ (reference sequence). As DNA, the CDR3 is TGTGCCAGCAGCTCTATAACAGATACGCAGTATTTT. Translated, it gives CASSSITDTQYF.

This clone was seen once. This CDR3 is also generated by other DNA sequences in the sample. V and J are TRBV7-8 and TRBJ2-2; no clear D gene. The V end lost 1 base, the J end lost 1 base, and 7 bases lay between the germline ends. The germline V gene encodes CDR1 SGHVS and CDR2 FQNEAQ. This CDR3 spans 15 amino acids. CDR3 residues: CASSLGRLNTGELFF. The CDR3, as DNA: TGTGCCAGCAGCTTAGGCAGGTTGAACACCGGGGAGCTGTTTTTT.

This clone occurred once. CDR3 in amino acids: CAISESRLPVSGELFF. In nucleotides, the CDR3 is TGTGCCATCAGTGAATCGCGACTCCCAGTGTCCGGGGAGCTGTTTTTT. The rearrangement links TRBV10-3 to TRBJ2-2, with D uncertain. There are 16 residues in the CDR3. V was shortened by 3 bases and J by 6 bases, with 17 bases between the two germline ends. Germline values: CDR1 ENHRY, CDR2 SYGVKD.

The J gene is TRBJ2-5, the V gene TRBV28, with D perhaps matching TRBD1 (6 bases). Per germline, CDR1 MDHEN and CDR2 SYDVKM. The CDR3 covers 17 residues. Trimming shortened V by 2 bases and J by 0 bases, and 16 bases separated the two germline ends. CDR3 DNA sequence: TGTGCCAGCAGTTTAACGGGTGATGGGGGCTACCAAGAGACCCAGTACTTC. Translation: CASSLTGDGGYQETQYF.

CDR3 in DNA: TGTGCCATCAGTGAGCGGGACAGATACAATGAGCAGTTCTTC. Its protein product is CAISERDRYNEQFF. The gene calls are TRBV10-3 and TRBJ2-1; 7 bases agree with TRBD1. V lost 2 bases to trimming and J lost 4 bases; unmatched junction nucleotides: 2. The CDR3 contains 14 residues. CDR1 is ENHRY and CDR2 is SYGVKD in the germline V gene.

This sequence joins TRBV9 and TRBJ2-1, with 8 bases identical to TRBD2. With 1 base clipped from V and 14 bases from J, the junction kept 14 bases outside the gene matches. The germline gives CDR1 SGDLS, CDR2 YYNGEE. The CDR3 sequence is 15 residues long. CDR3 sequence: CASSVHPGGGEQKFF. As DNA, the CDR3 is TGTGCCAGCAGCGTACACCCCGGGGGGGGCGAGCAAAAGTTCTTC.

The chain carries TRBV7-9 and TRBJ2-7; D assignment may be TRBD1 or TRBD2 (5 bases each). Deletions cut 6 bases from V and 3 bases from J, with 18 bases between. The CDR3 spans 15 residues. The germline CDR1 and CDR2 sequences are SEHNR and FQNEAQ (reference sequence). CDR3 amino acids: CASSRQLGENYEQYF. The CDR3 DNA reads TGTGCCAGCAGTCGACAGCTGGGGGAGAACTACGAGCAGTACTTC.

This chain links TRBV4-2 with TRBJ2-1, with D perhaps being TRBD1 or TRBD2 (5 bases each). The CDR3 length is 17 residues. V lost 0 bases and J 10 bases, leaving 22 bases between the germline ends. CDR1 and CDR2 from the germline V gene are LGHNA and YNFKEQ. The CDR3 coding sequence is TGTGCCAGCAGCCAAGATACTTCCGGGACCATCAGCTCCGAGCAGTTCTTC. This sequence encodes CASSQDTSGTISSEQFF.

J is TRBJ2-5 and V is TRBV19; D possibly matches TRBD1 or TRBD2 (5 bases each). In germline, CDR1 is LNHDA, CDR2 SQIVND (reference sequence). Between the trimmed V and J ends, which lost 1 base and 1 base, there was a span of 10 bases. CDR3 size: 15 residues. The CDR3 sequence: CASSIVGTLQETQYF. Here the CDR3 DNA reads TGTGCCAGTAGTATAGTAGGGACCCTCCAAGAGACCCAGTACTTC.

The chain recombines TRBV5-1 with TRBJ1-2; 8 nucleotides match TRBD1. The CDR3 runs 19 residues. The J segment lost 5 bases and the V segment lost 3 bases, leaving 21 bases of the junction unmatched. Per the germline V gene, CDR1 is SGHRS and CDR2 is YFSETQ. CDR3 sequence (DNA): TGCGCCAGCAGCTCCACCTTTCCTCCGACAGGGGAGGTAGAATATGGCTACACCTTC. Translation: CASSSTFPPTGEVEYGYTF.

The chain links TRBV7-9 to TRBJ2-1; TRBD2 might be the D (5 bases). CDR1 and CDR2 from the germline V gene are SEHNR and FQNEAQ (reference sequence). CDR3 size: 18 residues. V lost 1 base and J 5 bases, leaving 21 bases between the germline ends. CDR3 loop: CASSLGSGRQPTDNEQFF. The DNA of the CDR3 is TGTGCCAGCAGCTTAGGGAGCGGACGTCAACCTACCGACAATGAGCAGTTCTTC.

The CDR3 nucleotides read TGTGCCAGCAGCGCCCAAGGCAGCTCCTACGAGCAGTACTTC. Translating gives CASSAQGSSYEQYF. J is TRBJ2-7 and V is TRBV7-2; D unclear. The CDR3 loop spans 14 amino acids. V lost 5 bases and J lost 0, with 11 bases in between. Per the germline V gene, CDR1 is SGHTA and CDR2 is FQGNSA.

This sequence joins TRBV11-2 and TRBJ2-7; 10 positions match TRBD2. This CDR3 is 17 amino acids long. The V gene end was trimmed by 4 bases and the J gene end by 9 bases; junction bases not matched to a gene: 18. From germline, CDR1 is SGHAT and CDR2 FQNNGV. CDR3 DNA sequence: TGTGCCAGCAGCTCAGTTGGAGCGGGAGGGCCCCTAGCTCGGCAGTACTTC. Translation gives CASSSVGAGGPLARQYF.

The CDR3 DNA follows: TGTGCCAGCAGCCCCGAGCGGGGACACTACAATGAGCAGTTCTTC. Translated, it gives CASSPERGHYNEQFF. The chain employs TRBV7-9 and TRBJ2-1, with D maybe TRBD2 (7 bases). The CDR3 extends over 15 amino acids. The V and J ends lost 5 bases and 3 bases respectively, with 14 bases between them. The V gene's germline CDR1 is SEHNR and CDR2 FQNEAQ (reference sequence).

In DNA, the CDR3 is TGCGCCAGCAGCCAAGTCGGAACCGGGGAGCTGTTTTTT. Translating gives CASSQVGTGELFF. The chain is built from TRBV4-1 and TRBJ2-2; D is ambiguous. V lost 1 base to trimming and J lost 5 bases, with 5 bases between them. The length of the CDR3 is 13 residues. Germline V gene data show CDR1 as MGHRA and CDR2 as YSYEKL.

The CDR3 DNA sequence: TGTGCCATCAGTGACTTATCATCGGGCCGAGCAGAAAACACCGGGGAGCTGTTTTTT. Its protein is CAISDLSSGRAENTGELFF. The chain employs TRBV10-3 and TRBJ2-2; no firm D call. Trimming shortened V by 3 bases and J by 2 bases, and 22 bases separated the two germline ends. The germline V gene has CDR1 ENHRY and CDR2 SYGVKD. The CDR3 is 19 amino acids.

CDR3 protein: CASSPPAGRTDTQYF. The CDR3 bases are TGTGCCAGCAGCCCCCCAGCGGGACGCACAGATACGCAGTATTTT. The rearrangement joins TRBV7-8 to TRBJ2-3, with TRBD2 matching 7 bases. CDR3 length: 15 amino acids. Trimming cost V 5 bases and J 1 base; bases outside gene matches: 6. Germline V gene data show CDR1 as SGHVS and CDR2 as FQNEAQ.

This clone has a single count. This sequence joins TRBV7-9 and TRBJ2-2; 7 bases are a match to TRBD2. The germline V gene encodes CDR1 SEHNR and CDR2 FQNEAQ (reference sequence). The CDR3 has 17 amino acids. Unmatched junction bases numbered 13, after V lost 5 bases and J lost 4 bases. The CDR3 is CASSGTGLLKVTGELFF. For the CDR3, the DNA is TGTGCCAGCAGCGGAACGGGACTACTAAAGGTCACCGGGGAGCTGTTTTTT.

The V and J genes are TRBV6-1 and TRBJ2-3, with D possibly being TRBD1 (6 bases). V lost 2 bases to trimming and J lost 0 bases, with 12 bases between them. Germline CDR1 reads MNHNS; CDR2 reads SASEGT. The CDR3 is 16 residues long. CDR3 nucleotides: TGTGCCAGCAGTGAATATGACAGGTCTAGCACAGATACGCAGTATTTT. Translated, it gives CASSEYDRSSTDTQYF.

The genes are TRBV5-1 and TRBJ1-4, with TRBD1 as a possible D gene (5 bases). The CDR3 contains 15 residues. Per germline, CDR1 SGHRS and CDR2 YFSETQ. Between the trimmed V and J ends, which lost 1 base and 6 bases, there was a span of 13 bases. The chain's CDR3 is CASSLLGPLDEKLFF. In DNA form, the CDR3 reads TGCGCCAGCAGCTTGTTGGGGCCCCTAGATGAAAAACTGTTTTTT.

The chain recombines TRBV5-1 with TRBJ1-2; 7 bases line up with TRBD1. V trimming: 4 bases; J trimming: 1 base; junction bases outside the gene matches: 10. This CDR3 contains 16 residues. Germline assignment: CDR1 SGHRS and CDR2 YFSETQ. CDR3: CASSPYIGGYNYGYTF. For the CDR3, the DNA is TGCGCCAGCAGCCCTTATATAGGGGGCTATAACTATGGCTACACCTTC.

This clone was seen just once. The J gene is TRBJ1-5, the V gene TRBV29-1; D unclear. Germline V lookup: CDR1 SQVTM, CDR2 ANQGSEA. The CDR3 totals 14 residues. V was clipped by 4 bases and J by 7 bases, with 17 bases between them. The CDR3 protein is CSVGVGSAGQPQHF. As DNA, the CDR3 is TGCAGCGTTGGGGTTGGGAGTGCGGGCCAGCCCCAGCATTTT.